This T cell receptor beta chain is from a study of blood T cells in healthy people across ages. At the level of the study: Capturing about one barcoded beta molecule per two T cells was achieved by template switching.

Findings of the study overall: A strong correlation was found between TCR beta diversity and the percentage of naive T cells.

The V and J ends lost 3 bases and 12 bases, in that order; junction bases with no gene match: 7. CDR1 and CDR2 from the germline V gene are SGDLS and YYNGEE. The CDR3 runs 13 residues. As concerns this clonotype: Its specificity is not known.

With a J-beta primer mix and a sample-barcoded 5' primer, a second PCR ran about 7 to 12 cycles. TCRdb independently ran MiXCR on the 5' RACE reads; one entry per CDR3 protein. The table records roughly 730,000 distinct CDR3 sequences, roughly 50% of them present only once. This clonotype was obtained from a man between 40 and 49 years old in good health. Sequencing was done on a sample of blood. This rearrangement joins TRBV9 to TRBJ2-1, with 9 bases identical to TRBD1. The CDR3 DNA is TGTGCCAGCAGCGGGACAGGGGTTTCTTGGCAGTTCTTC. It is translated as CASSGTGVSWQFF. Full variable domain (remainder filled in from reference TRBV9 and TRBJ2-1): DSGVTQTPKHLITATGQRVTLRCSPRSGDLSVYWYQQSLDQGLQFLIQYYNGEERAKGNILERFSAQQFPDLHSELNLSSLELGDSALYFCASSGTGVSWQFFGPGTRLTVL.